This paragraph reports one T cell receptor beta chain. This table comes from immunoSEQ multiplex PCR, and its TCRdb copy is limited to in-frame clones, with some not included. The sample lists 35,000 to 50,000 clones; 87% were seen once. This record belongs to a study of blood T cell repertoires in COVID-19. Looking at the study overall: Collection of acute and convalescent COVID-19 samples took place in the United States, Italy and Spain.

The germline CDR1 and CDR2 sequences are SGDLS and YYNGEE. The CDR3 spans 16 residues. V trimming: 8 bases; J trimming: 1 base; junction bases outside the gene matches: 12. Sequencing was carried out using peripheral blood. This TCR was recovered from an elderly woman with active COVID-19. This chain joins TRBV9 and TRBJ2-3; 8 positions match TRBD2. CDR3 nucleotides: TGTGCCAGTCGGCTCGGCCTCGGGGGGGGCACAGATACGCAGTATTTT. Encoded protein: CASRLGLGGGTDTQYF. The whole variable domain, filled in from reference TRBV9 and TRBJ2-3, reads DSGVTQTPKHLITATGQRVTLRCSPRSGDLSVYWYQQSLDQGLQFLIQYYNGEERAKGNILERFSAQQFPDLHSELNLSSLELGDSALYFCASRLGLGGGTDTQYFGPGTRLTVL.